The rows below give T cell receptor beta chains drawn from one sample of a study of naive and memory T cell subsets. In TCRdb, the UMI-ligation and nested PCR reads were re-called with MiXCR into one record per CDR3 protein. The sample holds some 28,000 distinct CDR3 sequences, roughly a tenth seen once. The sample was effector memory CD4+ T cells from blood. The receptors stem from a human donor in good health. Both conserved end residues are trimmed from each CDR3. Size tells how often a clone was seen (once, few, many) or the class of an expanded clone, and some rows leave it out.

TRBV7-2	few	ASSSQGTGSNQPQH
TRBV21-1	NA	ASSKDGGTLDSYEQY
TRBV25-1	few	ASSVTSGRDEQY
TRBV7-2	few	ASSLASGGADNSPLH
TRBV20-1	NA	SASLGYSNQPQH
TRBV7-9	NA	ASSKDRDQPQH
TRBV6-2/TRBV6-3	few	ASKGARTEAF
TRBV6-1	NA	ASSRGPDIQY
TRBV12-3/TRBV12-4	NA	ASSYGTGEDNEQF
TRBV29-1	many	SVVQETNYGYT
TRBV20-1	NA	SATLIAGGELF
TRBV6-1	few	ASGIGGNQPQH
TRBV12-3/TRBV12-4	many	ASTPPRMNTEAF
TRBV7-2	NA	ASSSAWGGTGELF
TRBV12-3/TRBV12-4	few	ASSLADAARGYT
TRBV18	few	ASSNRDWHNEQF
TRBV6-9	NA	ASSYSRLGQGIPGYT
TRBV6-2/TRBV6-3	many	ASHPPSAGETQY
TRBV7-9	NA	ANSPGTGTGNTEAF
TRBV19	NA	ASKPWTGFGQPQH
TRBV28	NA	ASSRGGLYNEQF
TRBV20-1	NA	SAGDPGGGGAYEQY
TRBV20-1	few	SARETGRGNEKLF
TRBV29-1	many	SVATNTEAF
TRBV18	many	ASSHVGQGQPQH
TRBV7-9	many	ASSPRGGPAYNEQF
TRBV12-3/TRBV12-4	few	ASSLENTWQPV
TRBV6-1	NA	ASRDSNAGGYT
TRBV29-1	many	SVEAQSSYNEQF
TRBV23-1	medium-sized	ASSQSQGAGYEQY
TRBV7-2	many	ASRTNSGANVLT
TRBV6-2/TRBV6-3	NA	ASSRQGALAGELF
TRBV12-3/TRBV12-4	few	ASSLFPVLAGGPGNEQF
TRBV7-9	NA	ASSFTGMGNSPLH
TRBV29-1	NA	SVGHQPNTEAF
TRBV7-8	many	ASSSARSFYGYT
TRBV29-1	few	SVAVDPTDNQPQH
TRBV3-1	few	ASSNVGQGEQY
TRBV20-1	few	SAGKGLGTNEQY
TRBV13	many	ASSLPHNEQF
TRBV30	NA	AWTGRDRGTYT
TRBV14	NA	ASSRDRGLAGASTDTQY
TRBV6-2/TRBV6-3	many	ASSSRQWNTEAF
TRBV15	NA	ATSRELNRVRQF
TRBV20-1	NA	SARWTSGRGDTQY
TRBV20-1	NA	SARAGNYGYT
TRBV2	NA	ASAGQGSNEQF
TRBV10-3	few	AIRQDAADNSPLH
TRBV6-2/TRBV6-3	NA	ASRGVSSYNEQF
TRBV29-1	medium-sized	SVDLAGPF